Sequencing of this TCR beta chain was carried out in a study of cytomegalovirus exposure and HLA in healthy donors. General study findings and limits: Presence/absence analyses assumed roughly uniform sequencing depth across donors, which may not hold.

Details on this clone: Its specificity is not known.

CDR1 and CDR2 from the germline V gene are GTSNPN and SVGIG (reference sequence). The length of the CDR3 is 15 residues. Germline trimming cut 5 bases from V and 0 bases from J; bases unmatched to any gene: 4. It was healthy bone marrow donors who served as donors. With 60 Vbeta and 13 Jbeta primers, the PCR was carried out. Profiled with immunoSEQ multiplex PCR; TCRdb holds only in-frame clones, not every one. The data show around 130,000 clones, around 9% seen once. The sample taken for sequencing was PBMCs. This TCR was recovered from a middle-aged man in good health and CMV-seronegative. The chain joins TRBV30 to TRBJ1-1; TRBD1 matches at 12 bases. The CDR3 DNA follows: TGTGCCTGGGGGGACAGGGGGCGGATGAACACTGAAGCTTTCTTT. Its protein product is CAWGDRGRMNTEAFF. The full variable domain, completed using reference TRBV30 and TRBJ1-1, is SQTIHQWPATLVQPVGSPLSLECTVEGTSNPNLYWYRQAAGRGLQLLFYSVGIGQISSEVPQNLSASRPQDRQFILSSKKLLLSDSGFYLCAWGDRGRMNTEAFFGQGTRLTVV.